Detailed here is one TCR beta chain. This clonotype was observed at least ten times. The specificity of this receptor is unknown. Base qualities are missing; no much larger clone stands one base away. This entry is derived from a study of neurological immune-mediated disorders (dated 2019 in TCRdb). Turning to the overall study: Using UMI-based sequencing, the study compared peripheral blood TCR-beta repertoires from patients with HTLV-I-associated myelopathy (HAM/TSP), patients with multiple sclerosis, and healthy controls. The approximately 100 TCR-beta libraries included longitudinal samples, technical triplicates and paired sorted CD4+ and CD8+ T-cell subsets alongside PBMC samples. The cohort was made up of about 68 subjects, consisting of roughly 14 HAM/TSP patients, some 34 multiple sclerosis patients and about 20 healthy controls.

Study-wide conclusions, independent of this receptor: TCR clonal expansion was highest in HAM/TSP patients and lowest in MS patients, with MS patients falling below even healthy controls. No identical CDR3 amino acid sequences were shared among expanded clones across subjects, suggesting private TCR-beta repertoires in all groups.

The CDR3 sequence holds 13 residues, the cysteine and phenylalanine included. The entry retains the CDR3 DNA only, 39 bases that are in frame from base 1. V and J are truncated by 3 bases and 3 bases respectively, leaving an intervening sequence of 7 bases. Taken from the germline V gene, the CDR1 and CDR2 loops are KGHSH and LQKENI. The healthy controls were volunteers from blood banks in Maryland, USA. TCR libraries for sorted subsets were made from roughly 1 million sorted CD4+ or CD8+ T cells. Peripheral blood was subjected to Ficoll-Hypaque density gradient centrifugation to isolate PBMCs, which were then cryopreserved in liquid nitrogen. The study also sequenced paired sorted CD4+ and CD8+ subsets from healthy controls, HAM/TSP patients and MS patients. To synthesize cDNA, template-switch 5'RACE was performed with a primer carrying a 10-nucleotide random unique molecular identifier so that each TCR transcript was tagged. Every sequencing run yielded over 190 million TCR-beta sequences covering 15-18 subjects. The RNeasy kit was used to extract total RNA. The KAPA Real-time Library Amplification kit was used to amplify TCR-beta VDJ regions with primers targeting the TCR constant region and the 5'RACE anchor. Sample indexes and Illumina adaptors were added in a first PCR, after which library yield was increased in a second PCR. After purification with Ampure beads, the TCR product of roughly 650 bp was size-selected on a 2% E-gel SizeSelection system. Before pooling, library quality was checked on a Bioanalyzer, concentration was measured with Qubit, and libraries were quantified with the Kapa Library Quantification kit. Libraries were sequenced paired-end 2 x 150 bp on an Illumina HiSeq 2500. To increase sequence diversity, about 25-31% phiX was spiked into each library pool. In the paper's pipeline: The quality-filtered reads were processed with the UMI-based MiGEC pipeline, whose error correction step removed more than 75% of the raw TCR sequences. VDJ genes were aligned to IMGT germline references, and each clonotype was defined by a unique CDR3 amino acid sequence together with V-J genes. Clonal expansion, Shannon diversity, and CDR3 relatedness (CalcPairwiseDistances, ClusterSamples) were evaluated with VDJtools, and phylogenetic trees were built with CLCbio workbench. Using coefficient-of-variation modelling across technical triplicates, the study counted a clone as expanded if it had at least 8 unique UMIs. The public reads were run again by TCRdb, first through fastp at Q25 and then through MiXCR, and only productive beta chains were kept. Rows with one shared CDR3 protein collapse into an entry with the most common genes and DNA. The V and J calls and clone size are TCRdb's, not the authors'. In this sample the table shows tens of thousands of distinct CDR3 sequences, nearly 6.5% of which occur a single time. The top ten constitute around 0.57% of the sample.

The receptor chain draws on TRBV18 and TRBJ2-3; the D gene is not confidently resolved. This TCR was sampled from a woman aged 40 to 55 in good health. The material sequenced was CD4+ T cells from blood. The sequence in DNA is TGTGCCAGCTCACCGTCACAGACAGATACGCAGTATTTT. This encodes CASSPSQTDTQYF.